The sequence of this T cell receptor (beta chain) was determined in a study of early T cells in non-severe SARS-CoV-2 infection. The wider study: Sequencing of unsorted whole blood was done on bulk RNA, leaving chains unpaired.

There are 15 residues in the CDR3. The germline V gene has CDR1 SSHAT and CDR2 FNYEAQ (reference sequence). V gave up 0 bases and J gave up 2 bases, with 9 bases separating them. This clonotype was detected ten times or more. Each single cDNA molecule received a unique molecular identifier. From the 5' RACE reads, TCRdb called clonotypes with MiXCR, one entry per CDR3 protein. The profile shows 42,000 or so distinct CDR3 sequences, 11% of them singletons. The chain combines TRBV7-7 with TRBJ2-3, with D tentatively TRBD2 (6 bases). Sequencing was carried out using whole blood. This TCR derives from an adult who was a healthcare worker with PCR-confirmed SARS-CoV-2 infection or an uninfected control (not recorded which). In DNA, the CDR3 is TGTGCCAGCAGCTTAGCCCCGGGGGACACAGATACGCAGTATTTT. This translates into CASSLAPGDTDTQYF.